These 32 T cell receptor beta chains share one sample of origin, sequenced in a study of cytomegalovirus exposure and HLA in healthy donors. TCRdb keeps only in-frame clones here, not all; method: immunoSEQ multiplex PCR. The sample carries 120,000 or so clones, about 83% recorded once. The sample consisted of PBMCs. The receptor source for this set is a woman aged 25-40 years in good health and CMV-seronegative.

V and J are TRBV18 and TRBJ2-7; 13 positions agree with TRBD2. The CDR3 is made up of 14 amino acids. CDR1 and CDR2 (germline): KGHSH, LQKENI. The V and J ends lost 5 bases and 2 bases, in that order; junction bases with no gene match: 0. This CDR3 is CASSTSGGAYEQYF. CDR3 sequence (DNA): TGTGCCAGCTCAACTAGCGGGGGGGCCTACGAGCAGTACTTC.

This CDR3 is CASSLGDSNADTQYF. CDR3 sequence (DNA): TGCGCCAGCAGCTTGGGGGACAGTAACGCAGATACGCAGTATTTT. The chain carries TRBV5-1 and TRBJ2-3; TRBD1 agrees at 7 bases. V gave up 0 bases and J gave up 4 bases; unmatched junction bases: 5. Germline loops: CDR1 SGHRS, CDR2 YFSETQ. The CDR3 loop spans 15 amino acids.

This clone has just one count. The chain employs TRBV2 and TRBJ2-5; 8 bases are a match to TRBD2. The CDR3 totals 15 residues. After removal of 4 bases from V and 2 bases from J, the junction contained 6 bases not matched to a gene. The germline CDR1 and CDR2 sequences are SNHLY and FYNNEI. This CDR3 reads CASSGTSGGQETQYF. The CDR3 DNA reads as TGTGCCAGCAGTGGTACCTCGGGGGGGCAAGAGACCCAGTACTTC.

The chain links TRBV30 to TRBJ1-3, with 7 bases fitting TRBD1. Germline V lookup: CDR1 GTSNPN, CDR2 SVGIG (reference sequence). With V trimmed by 2 bases and J by 1 base, 20 bases remained unmatched. The CDR3 totals 20 residues. DNA of the CDR3: TGTGCCTGGAGTCTCCTTACGGGAACAGGGGTGGCCTATTCTGGAAACACCATATATTTT. This encodes CAWSLLTGTGVAYSGNTIYF. Drawing the rest from reference TRBV30 and TRBJ1-3, the complete variable domain is SQTIHQWPATLVQPVGSPLSLECTVEGTSNPNLYWYRQAAGRGLQLLFYSVGIGQISSEVPQNLSASRPQDRQFILSSKKLLLSDSGFYLCAWSLLTGTGVAYSGNTIYFGEGSWLTVV.

This clone has only one observation. The gene calls are TRBV6-1 and TRBJ1-1; D is undetermined. Germline-derived CDR1 and CDR2 are MNHNS and SASEGT. The V end lost 2 bases, the J end lost 1 base, and 11 bases lay between the germline ends. The length of the CDR3 is 15 residues. The CDR3 sequence is CASSEQRDSNTEAFF. The DNA for the CDR3 is TGTGCCAGCAGTGAACAGAGGGATTCGAACACTGAAGCTTTCTTT.

The chain uses TRBV7-8 and TRBJ2-7; 8 nucleotides line up with TRBD2. With 2 bases clipped from V and 3 bases from J, the junction kept 6 bases outside the gene matches. Germline-derived CDR1 and CDR2 are SGHVS and FQNEAQ. CDR3 length: 15 residues. The CDR3 DNA reads TGTGCCAGCAGCTTACGACTAGCGAGCTACTACGAGCAGTACTTC. As protein: CASSLRLASYYEQYF. Together with reference TRBV7-8 and TRBJ2-7, the CDR3 gives the full variable domain: GAGVSQSPRYKVAKRGQDVALRCDPISGHVSLFWYQQALGQGPEFLTYFQNEAQLDKSGLPSDRFFAERPEGSVSTLKIQRTQQEDSAVYLCASSLRLASYYEQYFGPGTRLTVT.

The chain employs TRBV9 and TRBJ2-5, with D maybe TRBD2 (6 bases). V dropped 0 bases and J dropped 0 bases, with 12 bases sitting between them. Looked up from germline, CDR1 is SGDLS and CDR2 is YYNGEE. This CDR3 has 16 amino acids. The CDR3 DNA follows: TGTGCCAGCAGCGTAGTCAGCGGAGGGTACCAAGAGACCCAGTACTTC. Translating gives CASSVVSGGYQETQYF.

This chain links TRBV6-5 with TRBJ1-2, with D unresolved. CDR1 and CDR2 from the germline V gene are MNHEY and SVGAGI. The CDR3 extends over 13 amino acids. The V end was cut by 6 bases, the J end by 2 bases, with 10 bases between. The CDR3 region is CASRSAGNYGYTF. CDR3 sequence (DNA): TGTGCCAGCAGGAGTGCGGGAAACTATGGCTACACCTTC.

This sequence joins TRBV11-2 and TRBJ1-4; 8 nucleotides line up with TRBD1. Germline lookup yields CDR1 SGHAT and CDR2 FQNNGV. J lost 6 bases, V lost 1 base, and 10 bases had no gene match. The CDR3 runs to 17 residues. CDR3 loop: CASSLGDRGDGDEKLFF. The CDR3 DNA reads as TGTGCCAGCAGCTTAGGTGACAGGGGAGATGGGGATGAAAAACTGTTTTTT.

The chain carries TRBV6-6 and TRBJ2-1; tentatively, D is TRBD1 (6 bases). Trimming took off 10 bases at V and 0 bases at J, with 13 bases between the two ends. Germline loops: CDR1 MNHNY, CDR2 SVGAGI (reference sequence). The CDR3 is 14 residues long. The CDR3 here is CATVLGGSYNEQFF. CDR3 nucleotides: TGTGCCACCGTTTTAGGGGGCTCCTACAATGAGCAGTTCTTC.

This clone came up once. J is TRBJ2-1 and V is TRBV7-2, with TRBD2 matching over 8 bases. J was trimmed by 6 bases and V by 5 bases; bases with no gene match: 6. This CDR3 comprises 14 residues. Germline V CDR1 and CDR2: SGHTA, FQGNSA. CDR3 residues: CASSPAAGGNEQFF. The DNA for the CDR3 is TGTGCCAGCAGCCCTGCGGCGGGGGGCAATGAGCAGTTCTTC.

This clone was counted once. The CDR3 sequence is CASSSSREQETQYF. The CDR3 DNA reads TGTGCCAGCAGCTCATCGAGAGAACAAGAGACCCAGTACTTC. The chain combines TRBV9 with TRBJ2-5; no reliable D call. This CDR3 has 14 amino acids. Germline CDR1 reads SGDLS; CDR2 reads YYNGEE. V was shortened by 4 bases and J by 2 bases, with 12 bases between the two germline ends.

This chain connects TRBV27 to TRBJ1-5; possible D gene TRBD1, 5 bases. V dropped 6 bases and J dropped 2 bases, with 14 bases sitting between them. The germline V gene encodes CDR1 MNHEY and CDR2 SMNVEV (reference sequence). This CDR3 spans 15 amino acids. CDR3 in amino acids: CASSPGVLGNQPQHF. Written as DNA, the CDR3 is TGTGCCAGCAGCCCGGGGGTTTTGGGCAATCAGCCCCAGCATTTT.

CDR3 loop: CASTQGPPYEQYF. CDR3 coding DNA: TGTGCCAGCACACAGGGTCCGCCCTACGAGCAGTACTTC. The chain carries TRBV6-1 and TRBJ2-7; perhaps TRBD1 as D (6 bases). Trimming stripped 7 bases from V and 2 bases from J, with 12 bases between. Germline CDR1 MNHNS, CDR2 SASEGT. CDR3 length: 13 residues.

This chain joins TRBV30 and TRBJ2-7, with TRBD1 identical over 7 bases. This CDR3 has 13 amino acids. V lost 1 base, J lost 6 bases, and 6 bases stayed unmatched. Germline CDR1 and CDR2: GTSNPN and SVGIG (reference sequence). The CDR3 bases are TGTGCCTGGAGTGCCCTAACAGGGGCCGAGCAGTACTTC. Protein: CAWSALTGAEQYF.

This clone was seen only once. The sample has other DNA sequences that encode this CDR3 too. The rearrangement uses TRBV7-2 and TRBJ2-3, with no clear D. Germline assignment: CDR1 SGHTA and CDR2 FQGNSA. V was shortened by 1 base and J by 3 bases, with 8 bases between the two germline ends. This CDR3 spans 14 amino acids. The CDR3 region has the DNA TGTGCCAGCAGCTTAGGGGCAAGTACAGATACGCAGTATTTT. Encoded protein: CASSLGASTDTQYF.

This clone was counted once. The V and J genes are TRBV5-1 and TRBJ2-1, with 8 bases aligning to TRBD2. V trimming: 4 bases; J trimming: 8 bases; junction bases outside the gene matches: 11. There are 15 residues in the CDR3. Germline values: CDR1 SGHRS, CDR2 YFSETQ. In DNA, the CDR3 is TGCGCCAGCAGCGGTACGTCGGGGGGGCCAGATGAGCAGTTCTTC. Its translation: CASSGTSGGPDEQFF.

Note on this clone: Other nucleotide sequences from this sample produce the same CDR3. CDR3 DNA: TGCAGCGTCGACCGGGGGAACACTGAAGCTTTCTTT. Its protein is CSVDRGNTEAFF. The rearrangement joins TRBV29-1 to TRBJ1-1, with no clear D. This CDR3 spans 12 amino acids. The V end lost 6 bases, the J end lost 1 base, and 9 bases lay between the germline ends. In germline, CDR1 is SQVTM, CDR2 ANQGSEA.

The genes are TRBV27 and TRBJ1-5; 8 bases fit TRBD1. This CDR3 region has 15 residues. Germline V gene sequence: CDR1 MNHEY, CDR2 SMNVEV (reference sequence). With V trimmed by 6 bases and J by 6 bases, 10 bases remained unmatched. The DNA for the CDR3 is TGTGCCAGCAGCTTAAGAGGACAGGGAGGTCAGCCCCAGCATTTT. This translates into CASSLRGQGGQPQHF.

The chain carries TRBV7-2 and TRBJ2-7, with 12 bases fitting TRBD2. CDR1 and CDR2 from the germline V gene are SGHTA and FQGNSA. Unmatched junction bases numbered 7, after V lost 5 bases and J lost 2 bases. This CDR3 has 16 residues. The CDR3 is CASSPSGGARAYEQYF. CDR3 bases: TGTGCCAGCAGCCCTAGCGGGGGGGCGAGGGCCTACGAGCAGTACTTC.

This rearrangement joins TRBV6-5 to TRBJ2-1, with TRBD1 as a possible D gene (6 bases). Germline V gene lookup returns CDR1 MNHEY and CDR2 SVGAGI. The CDR3 totals 15 residues. The V gene lost 4 bases and the J gene lost 4 bases, with 14 bases spanning the gap. CDR3 coding DNA: TGTGCCAGCAGTTCCCGACAGGATATTTACAATGAGCAGTTCTTC. Protein product: CASSSRQDIYNEQFF.

V usage is TRBV18 and J usage is TRBJ1-1, with 9 bases fitting TRBD1. CDR3 length equals 15 residues. Unmatched junction bases numbered 7, after V lost 1 base and J lost 7 bases. Germline assignment: CDR1 KGHSH and CDR2 LQKENI. CDR3 amino acids: CASSPRHRGQGEAFF. Written as DNA, the CDR3 is TGTGCCAGCTCACCACGACACAGGGGGCAAGGTGAAGCTTTCTTT. Complete variable domain (other parts from reference TRBV18 and TRBJ1-1): NAGVMQNPRHLVRRRGQEARLRCSPMKGHSHVYWYRQLPEEGLKFMVYLQKENIIDESGMPKERFSAEFPKEGPSILRIQQVVRGDSAAYFCASSPRHRGQGEAFFGQGTRLTVV.

The chain uses TRBV28 and TRBJ2-5; TRBD2 is a possible D gene (6 bases). The CDR3 runs to 15 residues. Germline V lookup: CDR1 MDHEN, CDR2 SYDVKM. V lost 2 bases and J 1 base, leaving 11 bases between the germline ends. The CDR3 loop reads CASSLGGAGQETQYF. In DNA, the CDR3 is TGTGCCAGCAGTTTAGGAGGGGCAGGCCAAGAGACCCAGTACTTC.

V is TRBV2 and J is TRBJ1-5; TRBD1 matches at 8 bases. The germline V gene has CDR1 SNHLY and CDR2 FYNNEI. V was clipped by 8 bases and J by 5 bases; unmatched bases: 5. The CDR3 is made up of 13 amino acids. The CDR3: CASVQGAHQPQHF. The CDR3 nucleotides are TGTGCCAGCGTCCAGGGGGCCCATCAGCCCCAGCATTTT. The whole variable domain, filled in from reference TRBV2 and TRBJ1-5, reads EPEVTQTPSHQVTQMGQEVILRCVPISNHLYFYWYRQILGQKVEFLVSFYNNEISEKSEIFDDQFSVERPDGSNFTLKIRSTKLEDSAMYFCASVQGAHQPQHFGDGTRLSIL.

The chain has TRBV4-3 and TRBJ1-2; D is ambiguous. CDR1 and CDR2 (germline): LGHNA, YSLEER. CDR3 length equals 14 residues. V lost 1 base and J 4 bases, leaving 10 bases between the germline ends. CDR3 sequence (DNA): TGCGCCAGCAGCCAAGGAACAGTTTCCTATGGCTACACCTTC. This encodes CASSQGTVSYGYTF.

The V call is TRBV25-1, the J call TRBJ2-1; 7 nucleotides align to TRBD1. In germline, CDR1 is MGHDK, CDR2 SYGVNS. The ends lost 7 bases at V and 7 bases at J; junction bases unmatched: 16. This CDR3 is 16 amino acids long. The CDR3 DNA follows: TGTGCCAGCACCCCAGGACAGGAGCCTGGTCGGAATGAGCAGTTCTTC. Translation gives CASTPGQEPGRNEQFF.

The chain uses TRBV5-1 and TRBJ2-7, with 8 bases identical to TRBD2. J gave up 6 bases and V 0 bases, and 17 bases lay outside the gene matches. The CDR3 covers 18 residues. Germline V gene sequence: CDR1 SGHRS, CDR2 YFSETQ. Here the CDR3 DNA reads TGCGCCAGCAGCTTGGGTGGCACCGCAGGAGCTCGGGGGGGCGAGCAGTACTTC. Its translation is CASSLGGTAGARGGEQYF.

The CDR3 here is CASSPPGTSGGADEQYF. The CDR3, as DNA: TGTGCCAGCTCACCTCCTGGGACTAGCGGGGGGGCCGACGAGCAGTACTTC. The chain joins TRBV18 to TRBJ2-7; 16 nucleotides agree with TRBD2. Unmatched junction bases numbered 7, after V lost 3 bases and J lost 5 bases. The CDR3 spans 17 residues. Germline V CDR1 and CDR2: KGHSH, LQKENI.

This clone was observed a single time. The V and J genes are TRBV5-1 and TRBJ2-7; 9 nucleotides agree with TRBD1. The length of the CDR3 is 15 residues. Trimming cost V 5 bases and J 1 base; bases outside gene matches: 7. Per the germline V gene, CDR1 is SGHRS and CDR2 is YFSETQ. The CDR3 DNA is TGCGCCAGCAGGTCGGGACAGGGTGGATCCTACGAGCAGTACTTC. Encoded protein: CASRSGQGGSYEQYF. Using reference TRBV5-1 and TRBJ2-7 for the parts outside the CDR3, the full variable domain is KAGVTQTPRYLIKTRGQQVTLSCSPISGHRSVSWYQQTPGQGLQFLFEYFSETQRNKGNFPGRFSGRQFSNSRSEMNVSTLELGDSALYLCASRSGQGGSYEQYFGPGTRLTVT.

The chain is built from TRBV30 and TRBJ2-7, with D possibly matching TRBD2 (5 bases). CDR1 is GTSNPN, CDR2 SVGIG, per germline (reference sequence). V gave up 1 base and J gave up 7 bases, with 17 bases separating them. CDR3 length: 14 residues. The CDR3 coding sequence is TGTGCCTGGAGTGGGTCGGGTGGGAGATTTGAGCAGTACTTC. Translating it yields CAWSGSGGRFEQYF.

This clone was detected only once. The chain employs TRBV11-2 and TRBJ2-1; maybe TRBD2 (6 bases). CDR1 and CDR2 (germline): SGHAT, FQNNGV. This CDR3 is 12 amino acids long. The V end lost 6 bases, the J end lost 4 bases, and 7 bases lay between the germline ends. The CDR3 bases are TGTGCCAGCAGGGAGGGGTACAATGAGCAGTTCTTC. Protein sequence: CASREGYNEQFF.

The chain uses TRBV27 and TRBJ1-2; 7 nucleotides match TRBD1. The junction had 16 bases not matched to a gene; V was cut back by 11 bases and J by 7 bases. Germline-derived CDR1 and CDR2 are MNHEY and SMNVEV (reference sequence). CDR3 length: 14 amino acids. The chain's CDR3 is CAVRGPGGLSGYTF. The CDR3 DNA reads TGTGCCGTGCGTGGGCCAGGGGGTCTATCTGGCTACACCTTC.